This T cell receptor beta chain was identified in a study of control samples from healthy donors and cancer patients. The V gene lost 2 bases and the J gene lost 4 bases, with 14 bases spanning the gap. Germline V gives CDR1 MNHEY, CDR2 SMNVEV (reference sequence). The CDR3 totals 15 residues. Sequencing used immunoSEQ multiplex PCR; TCRdb keeps in-frame clones, though not all of them. Here the sample spans roughly 200,000 clones, about 94% being singletons. The sequence was collected from a man aged 50-59 years in good health. The sample consisted of blood. The genes are TRBV27 and TRBJ1-2; D is uncertain. CDR3 region: CASSLRNSLGYGYTF. DNA for the CDR3: TGTGCCAGCAGTTTACGGAACTCTCTAGGCTATGGCTACACCTTC.